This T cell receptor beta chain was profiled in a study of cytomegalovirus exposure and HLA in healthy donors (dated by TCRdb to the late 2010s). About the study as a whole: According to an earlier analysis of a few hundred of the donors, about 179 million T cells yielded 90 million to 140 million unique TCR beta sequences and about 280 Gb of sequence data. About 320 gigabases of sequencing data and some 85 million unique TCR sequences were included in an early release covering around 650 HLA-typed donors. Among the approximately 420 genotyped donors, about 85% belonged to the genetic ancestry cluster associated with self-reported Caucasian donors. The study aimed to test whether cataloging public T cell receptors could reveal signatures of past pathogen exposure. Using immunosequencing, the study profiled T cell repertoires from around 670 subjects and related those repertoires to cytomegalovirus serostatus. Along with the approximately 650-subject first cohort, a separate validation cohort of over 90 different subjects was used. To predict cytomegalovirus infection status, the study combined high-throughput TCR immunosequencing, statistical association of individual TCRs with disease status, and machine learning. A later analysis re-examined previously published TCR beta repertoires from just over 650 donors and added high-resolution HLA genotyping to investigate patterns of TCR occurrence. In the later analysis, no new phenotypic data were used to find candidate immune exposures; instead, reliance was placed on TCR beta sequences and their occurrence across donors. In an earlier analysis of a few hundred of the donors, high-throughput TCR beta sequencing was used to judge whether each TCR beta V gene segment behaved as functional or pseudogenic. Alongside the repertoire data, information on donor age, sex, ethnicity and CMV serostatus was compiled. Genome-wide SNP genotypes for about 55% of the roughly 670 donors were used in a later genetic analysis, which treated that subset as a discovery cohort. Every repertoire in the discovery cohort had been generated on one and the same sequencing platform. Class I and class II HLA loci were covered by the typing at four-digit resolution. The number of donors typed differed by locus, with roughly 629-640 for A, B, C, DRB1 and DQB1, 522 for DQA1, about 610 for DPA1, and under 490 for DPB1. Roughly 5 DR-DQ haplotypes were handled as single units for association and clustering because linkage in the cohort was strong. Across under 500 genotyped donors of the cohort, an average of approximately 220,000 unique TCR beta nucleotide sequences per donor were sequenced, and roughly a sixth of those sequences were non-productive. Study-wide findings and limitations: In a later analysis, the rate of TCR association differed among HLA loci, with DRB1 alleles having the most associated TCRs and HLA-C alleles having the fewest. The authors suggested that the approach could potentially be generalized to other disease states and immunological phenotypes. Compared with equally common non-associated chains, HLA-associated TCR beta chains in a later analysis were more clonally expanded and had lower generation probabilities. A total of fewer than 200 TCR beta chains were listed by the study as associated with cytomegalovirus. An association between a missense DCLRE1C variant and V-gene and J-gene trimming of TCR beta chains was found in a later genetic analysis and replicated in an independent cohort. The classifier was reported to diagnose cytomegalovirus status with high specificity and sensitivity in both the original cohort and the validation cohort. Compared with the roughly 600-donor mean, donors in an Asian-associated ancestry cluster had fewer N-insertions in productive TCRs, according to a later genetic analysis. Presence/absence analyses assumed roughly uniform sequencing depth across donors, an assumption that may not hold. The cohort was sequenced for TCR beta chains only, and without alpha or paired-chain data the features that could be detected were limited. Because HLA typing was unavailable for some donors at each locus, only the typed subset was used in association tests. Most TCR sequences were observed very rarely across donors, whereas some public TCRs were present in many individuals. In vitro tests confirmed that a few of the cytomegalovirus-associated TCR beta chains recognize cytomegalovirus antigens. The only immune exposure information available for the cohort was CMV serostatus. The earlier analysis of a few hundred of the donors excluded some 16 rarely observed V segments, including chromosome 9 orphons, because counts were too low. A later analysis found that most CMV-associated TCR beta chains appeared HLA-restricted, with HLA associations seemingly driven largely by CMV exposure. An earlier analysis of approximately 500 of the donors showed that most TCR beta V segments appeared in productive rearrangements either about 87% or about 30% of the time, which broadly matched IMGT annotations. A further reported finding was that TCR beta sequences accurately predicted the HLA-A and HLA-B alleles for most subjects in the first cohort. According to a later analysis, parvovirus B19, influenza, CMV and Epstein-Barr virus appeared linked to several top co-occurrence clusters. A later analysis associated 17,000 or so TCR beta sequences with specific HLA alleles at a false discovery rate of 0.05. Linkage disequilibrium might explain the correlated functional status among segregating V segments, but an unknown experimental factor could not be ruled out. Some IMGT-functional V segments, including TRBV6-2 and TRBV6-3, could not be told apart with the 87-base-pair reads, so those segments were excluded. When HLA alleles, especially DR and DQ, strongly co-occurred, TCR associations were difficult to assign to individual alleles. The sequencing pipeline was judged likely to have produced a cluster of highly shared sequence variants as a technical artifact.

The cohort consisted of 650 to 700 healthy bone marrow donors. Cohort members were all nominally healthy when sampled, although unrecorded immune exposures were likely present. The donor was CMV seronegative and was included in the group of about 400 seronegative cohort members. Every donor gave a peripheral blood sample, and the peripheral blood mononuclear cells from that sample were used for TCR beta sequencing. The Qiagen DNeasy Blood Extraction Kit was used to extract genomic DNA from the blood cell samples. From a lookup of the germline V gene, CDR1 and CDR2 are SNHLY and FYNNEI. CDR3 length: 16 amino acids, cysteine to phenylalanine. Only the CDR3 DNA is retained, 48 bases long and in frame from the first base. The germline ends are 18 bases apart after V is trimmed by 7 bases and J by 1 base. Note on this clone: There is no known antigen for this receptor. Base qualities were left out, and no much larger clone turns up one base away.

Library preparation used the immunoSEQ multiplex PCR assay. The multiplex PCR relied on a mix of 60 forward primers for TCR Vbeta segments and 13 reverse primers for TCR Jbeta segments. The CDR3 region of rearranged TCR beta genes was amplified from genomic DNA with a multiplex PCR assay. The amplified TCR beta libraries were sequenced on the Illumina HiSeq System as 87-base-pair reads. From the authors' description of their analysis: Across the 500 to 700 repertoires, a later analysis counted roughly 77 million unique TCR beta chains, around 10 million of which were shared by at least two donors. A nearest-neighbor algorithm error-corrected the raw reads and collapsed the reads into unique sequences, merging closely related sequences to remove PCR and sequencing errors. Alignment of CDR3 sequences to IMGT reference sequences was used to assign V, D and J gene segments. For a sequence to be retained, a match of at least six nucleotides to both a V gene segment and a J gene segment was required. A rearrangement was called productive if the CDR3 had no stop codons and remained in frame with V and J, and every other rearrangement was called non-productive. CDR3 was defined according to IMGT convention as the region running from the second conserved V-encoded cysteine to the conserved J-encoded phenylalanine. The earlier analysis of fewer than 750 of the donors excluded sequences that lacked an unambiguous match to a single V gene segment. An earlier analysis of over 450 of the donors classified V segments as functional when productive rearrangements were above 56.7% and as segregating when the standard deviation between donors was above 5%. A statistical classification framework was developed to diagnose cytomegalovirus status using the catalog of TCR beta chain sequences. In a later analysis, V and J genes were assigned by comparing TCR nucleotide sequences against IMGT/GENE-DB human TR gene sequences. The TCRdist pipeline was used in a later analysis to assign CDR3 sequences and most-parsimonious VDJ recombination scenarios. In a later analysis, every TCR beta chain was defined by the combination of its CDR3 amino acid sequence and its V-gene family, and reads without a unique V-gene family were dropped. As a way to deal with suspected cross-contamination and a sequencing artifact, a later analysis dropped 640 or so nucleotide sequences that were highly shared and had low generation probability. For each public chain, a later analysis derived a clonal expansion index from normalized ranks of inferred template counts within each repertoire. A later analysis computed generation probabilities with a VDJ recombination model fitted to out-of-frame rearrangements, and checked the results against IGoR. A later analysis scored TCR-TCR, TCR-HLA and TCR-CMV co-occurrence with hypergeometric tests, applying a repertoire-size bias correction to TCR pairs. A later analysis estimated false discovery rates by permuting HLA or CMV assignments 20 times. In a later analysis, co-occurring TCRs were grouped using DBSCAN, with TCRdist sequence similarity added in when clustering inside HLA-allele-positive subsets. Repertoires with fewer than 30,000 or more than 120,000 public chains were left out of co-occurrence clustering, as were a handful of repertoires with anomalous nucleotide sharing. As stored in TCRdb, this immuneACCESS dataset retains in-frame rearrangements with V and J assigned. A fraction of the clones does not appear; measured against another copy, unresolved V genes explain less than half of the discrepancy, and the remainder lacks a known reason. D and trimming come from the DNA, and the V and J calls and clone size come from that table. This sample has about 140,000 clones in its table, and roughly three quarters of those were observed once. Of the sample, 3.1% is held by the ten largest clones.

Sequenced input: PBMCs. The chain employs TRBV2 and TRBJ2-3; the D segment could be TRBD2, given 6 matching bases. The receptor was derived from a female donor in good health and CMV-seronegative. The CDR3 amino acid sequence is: CASILGLGGGTDTQYF. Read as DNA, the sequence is TGTGCCAGCATTCTGGGACTCGGGGGAGGCACAGATACGCAGTATTTT.